This T cell receptor beta chain was sequenced during a study of Ad26.COV2.S vaccination and SARS-CoV-2 variants. About the study: Participants got Ad26.COV2.S intramuscularly, once or twice 56 days apart. General study findings and limits: Analytic work on TCR breadth and depth might have understated the full extent of total T cell responses.

About this clone itself: Its antigen is not known.

Assay used: immunoSEQ multiplex PCR; TCRdb lists only in-frame clones, some missing. The sample holds about 330,000 clones, approximately 87% seen once. Sample treatment: roughly 19 received Ad26.COV2.S at low or high dose, single or two shots; a few received placebo; per-sample allocation not given. Repertoires come from day 63 after the first vaccine or placebo injection. Sequences were derived from peripheral blood, sampled in a trial of Ad26.COV2.S vaccine versus placebo. This TCR was sampled from a person aged 18-65 years who received the Ad26.COV2.S COVID-19 vaccine or a placebo.

The CDR3 loop reads CASSQAMTGTKNEQFF. The CDR3 region has the DNA TGCGCCAGCAGCCAAGCTATGACGGGGACGAAAAATGAGCAGTTCTTC. The chain employs TRBV4-1 and TRBJ2-1; D possibly uses TRBD1 or TRBD2 (5 bases each). The CDR3 loop spans 16 amino acids. CDR1 is MGHRA, CDR2 YSYEKL, per germline. V lost 1 base, J lost 7 bases, and 17 bases lay in between.